The 7 T cell receptor beta chains presented below share a single source sample, sequenced in a study of blood T cell repertoires in COVID-19. Only in-frame clones appear in the TCRdb table, and some are missing; sequencing was by immunoSEQ multiplex PCR. The sample lists approximately 70,000 clones, about 85% occurring once. The sample was peripheral blood. Receptor source: a woman aged 50 to 60 with COVID-19, enrolled during active disease.

J is TRBJ2-2 and V is TRBV19, with unresolved D. Trimming took off 1 base at V and 2 bases at J, with 11 bases between the two ends. The germline V gene encodes CDR1 LNHDA and CDR2 SQIVND (reference sequence). The CDR3 is made up of 16 amino acids. CDR3 DNA: TGTGCCAGTAGTATAGCCAGACTTCTAAACACCGGGGAGCTGTTTTTT. Its protein product is CASSIARLLNTGELFF.

The chain links TRBV18 to TRBJ2-5; 8 bases are a match to TRBD2. The CDR3 has 17 residues. After removal of 3 bases from V and 4 bases from J, the junction contained 13 bases not matched to a gene. Germline lookup yields CDR1 KGHSH and CDR2 LQKENI. Here the CDR3 reads CASSPISSGSVGETQYF. The DNA of the CDR3 is TGTGCCAGCTCACCTATATCCAGCGGGAGTGTGGGAGAGACCCAGTACTTC.

The V and J genes are TRBV27 and TRBJ2-7; D might be TRBD2 (6 bases). The CDR3 loop spans 14 amino acids. From germline, CDR1 is MNHEY and CDR2 SMNVEV (reference sequence). The germline V and J ends were trimmed by 6 bases and 2 bases, with 14 bases remaining between them. Here the CDR3 DNA reads TGTGCCAGCAGCCCTCGCGGGACGACCTACGAGCAGTACTTC. It yields the protein CASSPRGTTYEQYF.

V gene TRBV18 combines with J gene TRBJ2-7; tentative D call: TRBD2 (6 bases). The V end was cut by 3 bases, the J end by 6 bases, with 15 bases between. From germline, CDR1 is KGHSH and CDR2 LQKENI. The CDR3 totals 14 residues. The CDR3 loop is CASSPTGVGSEQYF. CDR3 DNA sequence: TGTGCCAGCTCACCTACGGGAGTCGGGTCCGAGCAGTACTTC.

This rearrangement joins TRBV30 to TRBJ2-7; 7 bases align to TRBD1. CDR3 size: 15 residues. Germline V gives CDR1 GTSNPN, CDR2 SVGIG (reference sequence). Germline trimming cut 5 bases from V and 1 base from J; bases unmatched to any gene: 11. Here the CDR3 DNA reads TGTGCCTGGTCGGAACAGGGGATGGCGTCCTACGAGCAGTACTTC. Its translation is CAWSEQGMASYEQYF.

V is TRBV29-1 and J is TRBJ2-7; no reliable D call. The CDR3 has 13 residues. V was cut by 3 bases and J by 2 bases, with 11 bases left in between. The V gene's germline CDR1 is SQVTM and CDR2 ANQGSEA. The CDR3: CSVEGNGPYEQYF. CDR3 coding DNA: TGCAGCGTTGAGGGCAATGGTCCCTACGAGCAGTACTTC.

This clone was detected a few times. This sequence joins TRBV12-3 or TRBV12-4 and TRBJ1-6, with a possible D match to TRBD1 (6 bases). Trimming pared 6 bases from V and 10 bases from J, leaving 10 bases between. The CDR3 has 12 amino acids. The CDR3 DNA sequence: TGTGCCAGCAGAAACAGGGCGTCACCCCTCCACTTT. Its translation is CASRNRASPLHF.